What follows are 29 T cell receptor beta chains derived from one specimen sequenced in a study of CXCR3-negative and CXCR3-positive naive CD8 T cells. The study, taken as a whole, reports: Comparison of naive cells showed more hydrophobic TRB CDR3s in CXCR3-positive than in CXCR3-negative naive cells.

These receptors' targets are unknown. The libraries of TRB cDNA were prepared using 5' RACE with UMI labels. TCRdb re-called the 5' RACE reads and shows each CDR3 protein once, DNA omitted. Its clone listing holds about 84,000 distinct CDR3 sequences. Sequenced: naive CXCR3+ CD8+ T cells from blood. Subset meaning: CD45RO-CCR7+CD27+CD95- naive CD8+ T cells expressing CXCR3 (TNR3+). All receptors derive from a human donor in good health. Some clones in this sample may be carry-over from other donors' samples.

The rearrangement links TRBV28 to TRBJ2-2; TCRdb's assignment of TRBD1 cannot be checked, as there is no DNA. Per the germline V gene, CDR1 is MDHEN and CDR2 is SYDVKM. This CDR3 contains 18 residues. The CDR3: CASSPTYRGDLCTGELFF.

The V gene is TRBV29-1, the J gene TRBJ2-5; there is no DNA to check the TCRdb D call of TRBD2. The CDR3 has 15 residues. Germline CDR1 reads SQVTM; CDR2 reads ANQGSEA. This CDR3 is CSVEAGGTYQETQYF.

The chain uses TRBV4-3 and TRBJ2-2; there is no DNA to check the TCRdb D call of TRBD2. CDR3 length: 17 residues. CDR1 and CDR2 from the germline V gene are LGHNA and YSLEER. This chain's CDR3 is CASSQDTAGGHTGELFF.

The chain is built from TRBV29-1 and TRBJ1-2; TCRdb returns TRBD1, unconfirmable since there is no DNA. Per the germline V gene, CDR1 is SQVTM and CDR2 is ANQGSEA. This CDR3 spans 13 amino acids. The CDR3 protein is CSATTGGNYGYTF. The full variable domain, completed using reference TRBV29-1 and TRBJ1-2, is SAVISQKPSRDICQRGTSLTIQCQVDSQVTMMFWYRQQPGQSLTLIATANQGSEATYESGFVIDKFPISRPNLTFSTLTVSNMSPEDSSIYLCSATTGGNYGYTFGSGTRLTVV.

V and J are TRBV28 and TRBJ1-4. Per the germline V gene, CDR1 is MDHEN and CDR2 is SYDVKM. The CDR3 is made up of 14 amino acids. This CDR3 reads CASSFEGRPEKLFF.

The V and J genes are TRBV25-1 and TRBJ1-4. Germline values: CDR1 MGHDK, CDR2 SYGVNS. The CDR3 contains 13 residues. CDR3 protein: CASSSATNEKLFF.

The chain carries TRBV7-9 and TRBJ2-7; TCRdb calls TRBD1, which cannot be checked without DNA. In germline, CDR1 is SEHNR, CDR2 FQNEAQ (reference sequence). The CDR3 is made up of 13 amino acids. CDR3 sequence reads: CASSSPGDYEQYF.

The chain recombines TRBV6-2 or TRBV6-3 with TRBJ2-5. CDR3 size: 14 residues. Germline V gene data show CDR1 as MNHEY and CDR2 as SVGEGT. CDR3 loop: CASSYSEGQETQYF.

The chain carries TRBV20-1 and TRBJ1-1; TCRdb outputs TRBD1, but without DNA this stays unchecked. This CDR3 has 13 amino acids. CDR1 and CDR2 from the germline V gene are DFQATT and SNEGSKA (reference sequence). This chain's CDR3 is CSAPGGEDTEAFF.

V is TRBV28 and J is TRBJ2-3; absent DNA, TCRdb's TRBD2 call cannot be checked. CDR1 is MDHEN, CDR2 SYDVKM, per germline. The CDR3 is made up of 15 amino acids. The chain's CDR3 is CASSLWGRRTDTQYF. The variable domain in full, with the rest retrieved from reference TRBV28 and TRBJ2-3, is DVKVTQSSRYLVKRTGEKVFLECVQDMDHENMFWYRQDPGLGLRLIYFSYDVKMKEKGDIPEGYSVSREKKERFSLILESASTNQTSMYLCASSLWGRRTDTQYFGPGTRLTVL.

V usage is TRBV28 and J usage is TRBJ1-5; the TCRdb D gene call, TRBD1, has no DNA to confirm it. This CDR3 has 15 amino acids. CDR1 is MDHEN and CDR2 is SYDVKM in the germline V gene. The CDR3 here is CASRDREYSNQPQHF.

V and J are TRBV12-3 or TRBV12-4 and TRBJ2-7. CDR3 length equals 13 residues. The CDR3 here is CASRPRGSYEQYF.

The genes are TRBV5-1 and TRBJ2-7; with no DNA, the TCRdb D assignment of TRBD1 cannot be verified. Germline V gene data show CDR1 as SGHRS and CDR2 as YFSETQ. The CDR3 spans 14 residues. CDR3 protein: CASSPGQGAYEQYF.

The V call is TRBV16, the J call TRBJ1-2. The CDR3 totals 13 residues. Germline V gene lookup returns CDR1 KGHSY and CDR2 FQNENV. The CDR3 protein is CASSQKPSGGYTF.

This chain links TRBV7-8 with TRBJ2-7; TCRdb gives TRBD2 as the D gene, but with no DNA this cannot be confirmed. In germline, CDR1 is SGHVS, CDR2 FQNEAQ. CDR3 length: 15 amino acids. The CDR3 loop is CASSLRTSGPYEQYF.

The gene calls are TRBV12-3 or TRBV12-4 and TRBJ2-3; TCRdb reports TRBD1, a call that lacks DNA to check it against. This CDR3 has 15 residues. CDR3 amino acids: CASSLTGTSTDTQYF.

V usage is TRBV7-3 and J usage is TRBJ2-7; without DNA, the TCRdb call of TRBD1 cannot be checked. CDR1 is SGHTA, CDR2 FQGTGA, per germline. This CDR3 contains 13 residues. CDR3 sequence reads: CASSRDNSYEQYF. Drawing the rest from reference TRBV7-3 and TRBJ2-7, the complete variable domain is GAGVSQTPSNKVTEKGKYVELRCDPISGHTALYWYRQSLGQGPEFLIYFQGTGAADDSGLPNDRFFAVRPEGSVSTLKIQRTERGDSAVYLCASSRDNSYEQYFGPGTRLTVT.

V gene TRBV7-8 combines with J gene TRBJ1-1. Germline CDR1 and CDR2: SGHVS and FQNEAQ. The CDR3 has 15 amino acids. CDR3 residues: CASSLSSGLNTEAFF.

The chain employs TRBV20-1 and TRBJ2-1; TCRdb returns TRBD1, unconfirmable since there is no DNA. This CDR3 spans 14 amino acids. Germline CDR1 is DFQATT and CDR2 is SNEGSKA (reference sequence). The CDR3 spells CSAESDRDYNEQFF.

The gene calls are TRBV7-8 and TRBJ2-1; the D call of TRBD2 rests on TCRdb alone, since no DNA is present to check it. This CDR3 has 15 amino acids. Germline CDR1 SGHVS, CDR2 FQNEAQ. This CDR3 is CASSQRTRGYNEQFF.

This chain links TRBV20-1 with TRBJ2-5. The CDR3 covers 15 residues. Germline CDR1 and CDR2: DFQATT and SNEGSKA (reference sequence). CDR3: CSASLAERNPETQYF.

This chain links TRBV14 with TRBJ2-1; TCRdb reports TRBD2, a call that lacks DNA to check it against. CDR1 is SGHDN, CDR2 FVKESK, per germline. The CDR3 length is 20 residues. The CDR3 here is CASSHHPGLAAQTSYNEQFF.

V is TRBV5-5 and J is TRBJ2-7; checking the TCRdb D call of TRBD1 is not possible without DNA. CDR3 length: 16 residues. Germline loops: CDR1 SGHKS, CDR2 YYEKEE (reference sequence). CDR3 residues: CASSLNPGTGLHEQYF.

The CDR3 spells CSARDRIRGRDTQYF. The rearrangement joins TRBV20-1 to TRBJ2-3; TCRdb selects TRBD1, and the lack of DNA leaves this call unchecked. The CDR3 sequence is 15 residues long. Germline V gene lookup returns CDR1 DFQATT and CDR2 SNEGSKA (reference sequence).

The J gene is TRBJ2-1, the V gene TRBV12-3 or TRBV12-4; the TCRdb call, TRBD2, lacks DNA for checking. This CDR3 region has 11 residues. The CDR3 protein is CASSFGTSWFF.

This rearrangement joins TRBV6-2 or TRBV6-3 to TRBJ2-7. The CDR3 length is 11 residues. Germline CDR1 MNHEY, CDR2 SVGEGT. CDR3: CASSYFYEQYF.

The chain is built from TRBV2 and TRBJ2-7; the TCRdb call, TRBD1, lacks DNA for checking. CDR1 is SNHLY and CDR2 is FYNNEI in the germline V gene. This CDR3 spans 13 amino acids. The CDR3 sequence is CASGGSVGYEQYF.

This rearrangement joins TRBV29-1 to TRBJ2-1; without DNA, the TCRdb call of TRBD2 cannot be checked. CDR1 is SQVTM and CDR2 is ANQGSEA in the germline V gene. CDR3 length equals 14 residues. The CDR3 here is CSVQGSGTYNEQFF.

The V call is TRBV12-3 or TRBV12-4, the J call TRBJ1-4. The CDR3 loop spans 15 amino acids. The CDR3 spells CASSKEGYANEKLFF.